This T cell receptor beta chain was sequenced during a study of blood T cell repertoires in COVID-19 (dated by TCRdb to the early 2020s). Regarding the research as a whole: Samples from collaborators originated in the United States, Italy and Spain and spanned both the acute and convalescent phases of COVID-19. Subjects who had been exposed to COVID-19, were actively infected with it, or had recovered from it provided the deeply sampled blood TCRbeta repertoires that made up the dataset. The material from the prospective study consisted of cDNA or gDNA derived from T cells, B-cell-depleted T cells, or PBMCs. Where HLA class I and class II types were available, the types were taken from metadata supplied by the sample provider, not from assay-based typing. Sample metadata almost always included a de-identified subject ID, COVID-19 status, age in years and sex. The repertoires were released in a freely available public database meant as a resource for research on the immune response to SARS-CoV-2. Samples were obtained from the ongoing ImmuneRACE study (first 160 participants) and from roughly 1,300 subjects provided by 6 global collaborators.

In the prospective study, participants were 18 to 89 years old, resided in 24 geographic areas of the United States, and were enrolled through a virtual design. In the prospective study, cohorts were assigned on the basis of participant-reported clinical history obtained from a screening survey and a study questionnaire. Mobile phlebotomists in the prospective study collected whole blood, serum and a nasopharyngeal or oropharyngeal swab from every participant. Prospective study participants could optionally give additional blood draws and questionnaires over a 2-month period. Prospective study blood samples were shipped either frozen or at room temperature before DNA extraction. Overall study outcomes, separate from this receptor: How much clinical and demographic metadata was included differed by source and by participant, and the metadata was provided uncurated.

The germline V gene (reference sequence) sets CDR1 to LGHDT and CDR2 to YNNKEL. The CDR3 goes from the cysteine to the phenylalanine over 16 residues. Only the CDR3 part of the read is kept: 48 bases, read in frame from the first base. Relative to germline, V is missing 4 bases and J is missing 8 bases, with 15 bases of the junction outside any gene match. A word on this clone: The clone's antigen remains unknown. Per-base quality was not reported, and no clone a single base away is much larger than it.

The immunoSEQ Assay, a bias-controlled multiplex PCR, was used to amplify TCRbeta CDR3 regions from genomic DNA. As for the original processing: The number of nucleated cells in each sample was estimated by amplification of reference gene primers within the assay. Sequence reads were collapsed and filtered to measure the absolute abundance of every unique TCRbeta CDR3 rearrangement. For each sample, productive Simpson clonality was calculated as the square root of Simpson's diversity index across productive rearrangements. TCRdb limited this immuneACCESS table to in-frame rearrangements with V and J called. A share of clones is missing; checked studies link under half to unresolved V genes, and the rest is unexplained. Clonal size and the V and J genes are those of that table, whereas D and trimming came from the DNA. Here the sample has fewer than 200,000 clones; roughly nine tenths occur a single time. The ten biggest clones cover 1.2% of the sample.

The V and J genes are TRBV3-1 (or the pseudogene TRBV3-2) and TRBJ1-2, and 8 junction bases match TRBD1. This sequence originates from a human donor with acute COVID-19. The donor label of this sample is uncertain. Sequenced: PBMCs or T cells enriched from blood (not recorded which). The DNA is TGTGCCAGCAGCCTCCGGTTGGGACAGGTTGGCTGGGGCTACACCTTC. This codes for CASSLRLGQVGWGYTF.